This T cell receptor beta chain comes out of a study of blood T cell repertoires in COVID-19. In the authors' workflow: The authors estimated nucleated cell counts from reference gene primer amplification. The assay was immunoSEQ multiplex PCR, and TCRdb's table has in-frame clones only and misses some. The DNA was the basis for D and trimming; V, J and clone size are from that table. The table has about 280,000 clones, 75% to 90% seen once. From germline, CDR1 is SGDLS and CDR2 YYNGEE. CDR3 size: 15 residues. Trimming stripped 7 bases from V and 2 bases from J, with 15 bases between. The TCR comes from a woman aged 65 to 85 with COVID-19, enrolled during active disease. The rearrangement joins TRBV9 to TRBJ2-2, with TRBD1 as a possible D gene (5 bases). Source material: peripheral blood. CDR3 sequence: CASGFQGDNTGELFF. CDR3 coding DNA: TGTGCCAGCGGGTTCCAGGGCGATAACACCGGGGAGCTGTTTTTT.